This T cell receptor beta chain was identified in a study of blood T cell repertoires in COVID-19. Study information: Samples representing acute and convalescent COVID-19 were sourced from the United States, Italy and Spain.

In the original workflow: Estimation of nucleated cell counts relied on the amplification of reference gene primers. TCRdb's copy holds only in-frame clones and misses some; the assay was immunoSEQ multiplex PCR. V, J and clone size are those of that table, while D and trimming were read from the DNA. The sample has tens of thousands of clones; approximately 90% are singletons. Looked up from germline, CDR1 is MNHEY and CDR2 is SVGEGT. The CDR3 length is 17 residues. V was shortened by 0 bases and J by 0 bases, with 15 bases between the two germline ends. The sequenced material came from peripheral blood. This chain links TRBV6-2 or TRBV6-3 with TRBJ2-7; D ambiguous. This receptor was taken from a human donor in a cohort sampled during active COVID-19. CDR3 region: CASSYSLDDSGSYEQYF. The CDR3 DNA follows: TGTGCCAGCAGTTACTCGTTAGACGACTCGGGCTCCTACGAGCAGTACTTC.